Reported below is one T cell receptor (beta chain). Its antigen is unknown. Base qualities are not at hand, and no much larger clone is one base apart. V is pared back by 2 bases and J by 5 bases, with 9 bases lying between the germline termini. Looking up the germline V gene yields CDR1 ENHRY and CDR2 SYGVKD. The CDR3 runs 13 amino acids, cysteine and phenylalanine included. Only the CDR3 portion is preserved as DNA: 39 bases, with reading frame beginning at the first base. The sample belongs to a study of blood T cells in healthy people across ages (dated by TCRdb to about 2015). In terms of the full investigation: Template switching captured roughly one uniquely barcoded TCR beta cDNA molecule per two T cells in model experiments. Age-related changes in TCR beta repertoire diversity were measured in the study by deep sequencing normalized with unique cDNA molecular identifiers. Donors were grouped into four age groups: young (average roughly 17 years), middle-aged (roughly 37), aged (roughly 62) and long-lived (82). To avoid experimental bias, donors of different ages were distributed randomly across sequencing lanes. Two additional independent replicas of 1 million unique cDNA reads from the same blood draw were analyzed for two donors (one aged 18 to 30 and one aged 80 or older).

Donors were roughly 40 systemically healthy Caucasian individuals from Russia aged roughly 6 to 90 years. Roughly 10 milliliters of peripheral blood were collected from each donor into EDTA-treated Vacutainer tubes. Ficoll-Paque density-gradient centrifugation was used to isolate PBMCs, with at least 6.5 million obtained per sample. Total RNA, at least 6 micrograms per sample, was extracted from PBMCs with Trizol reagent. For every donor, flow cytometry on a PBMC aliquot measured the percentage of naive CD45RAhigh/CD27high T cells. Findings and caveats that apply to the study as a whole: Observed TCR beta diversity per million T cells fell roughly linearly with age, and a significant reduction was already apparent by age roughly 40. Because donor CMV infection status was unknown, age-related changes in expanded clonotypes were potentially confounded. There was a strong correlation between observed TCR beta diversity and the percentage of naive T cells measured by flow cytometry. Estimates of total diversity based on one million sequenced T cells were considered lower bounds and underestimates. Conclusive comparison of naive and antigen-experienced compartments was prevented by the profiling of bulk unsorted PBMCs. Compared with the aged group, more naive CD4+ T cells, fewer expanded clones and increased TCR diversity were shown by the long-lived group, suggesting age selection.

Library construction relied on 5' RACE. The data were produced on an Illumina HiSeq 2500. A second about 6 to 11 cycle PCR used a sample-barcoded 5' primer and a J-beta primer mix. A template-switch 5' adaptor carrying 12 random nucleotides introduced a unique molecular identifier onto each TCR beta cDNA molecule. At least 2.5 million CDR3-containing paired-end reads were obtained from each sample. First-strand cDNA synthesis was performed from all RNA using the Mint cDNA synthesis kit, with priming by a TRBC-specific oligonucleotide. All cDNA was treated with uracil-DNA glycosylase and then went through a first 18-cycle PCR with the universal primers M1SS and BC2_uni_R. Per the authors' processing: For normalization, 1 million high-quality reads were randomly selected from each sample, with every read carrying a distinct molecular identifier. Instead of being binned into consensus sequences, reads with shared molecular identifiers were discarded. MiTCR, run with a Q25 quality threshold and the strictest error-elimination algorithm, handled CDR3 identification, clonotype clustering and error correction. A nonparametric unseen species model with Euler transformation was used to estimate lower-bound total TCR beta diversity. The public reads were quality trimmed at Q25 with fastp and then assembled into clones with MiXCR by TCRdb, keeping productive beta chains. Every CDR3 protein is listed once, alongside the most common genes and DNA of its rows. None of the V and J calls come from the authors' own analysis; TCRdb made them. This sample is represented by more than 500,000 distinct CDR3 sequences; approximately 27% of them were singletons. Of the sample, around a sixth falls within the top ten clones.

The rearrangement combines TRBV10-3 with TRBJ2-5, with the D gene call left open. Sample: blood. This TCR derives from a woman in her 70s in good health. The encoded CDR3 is CAISEASLETQYF. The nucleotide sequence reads TGTGCCATCAGTGAGGCGTCTTTGGAGACCCAGTACTTC.